The rows below give T cell receptor beta chains drawn from one sample of a study of early T cells in non-severe SARS-CoV-2 infection. A single record per CDR3 protein comes from TCRdb applying MiXCR to the 5' RACE reads. In the table there are fewer than 45,000 distinct CDR3 sequences, about 5% of which are singletons. The sample taken for sequencing was whole blood. The receptors shown here come from an adult who was a healthcare worker with PCR-confirmed SARS-CoV-2 infection or an uninfected control (not recorded which). CDR3s include the opening cysteine and the closing phenylalanine or tryptophan. D genes are given only for firm matches. Not every row has a clone size; where given, it reads once, few, many or a size class.

cdr3_aa: CASSDSWSGANVLTF
cdr3_nt: TGTGCCAGCAGTGACTCGTGGTCTGGGGCCAACGTCCTGACTTTC
v_call: TRBV6-4
clone_size: few
d_call: NA
j_call: TRBJ2-6

cdr3_aa: CASRGQGVDTIYF
cdr3_nt: TGTGCCAGCAGAGGACAGGGTGTGGACACCATATATTTT
v_call: TRBV28
clone_size: few
d_call: TRBD1
j_call: TRBJ1-3

cdr3_aa: CAWSLSGVGYGYTF
cdr3_nt: TGTGCCTGGAGTCTCTCAGGGGTTGGCTATGGCTACACCTTC
v_call: TRBV30
clone_size: few
d_call: NA
j_call: TRBJ1-2

cdr3_aa: CASSQDFKVGQPQHF
cdr3_nt: TGCGCCAGCAGCCAAGATTTCAAGGTGGGGCAGCCCCAGCATTTT
v_call: TRBV4-3
clone_size: many
d_call: NA
j_call: TRBJ1-5

cdr3_aa: CASSHLLTRDSPLHF
cdr3_nt: TGTGCCAGCAGCCACCTTCTAACGAGGGATTCACCCCTCCACTTT
v_call: TRBV11-2
clone_size: few
d_call: NA
j_call: TRBJ1-6

cdr3_aa: CASRTDPAADTQYF
cdr3_nt: TGTGCCAGCAGGACCGATCCGGCTGCAGATACGCAGTATTTT
v_call: TRBV2
clone_size: NA
d_call: NA
j_call: TRBJ2-3

cdr3_aa: CASSSDWGRDTQYF
cdr3_nt: TGTGCCAGCAGCTCAGACTGGGGGAGGGATACGCAGTATTTT
v_call: TRBV7-2
clone_size: many
d_call: NA
j_call: TRBJ2-3

cdr3_aa: CASSLPGGRGDNEQFF
cdr3_nt: TGCGCCAGCAGCTTGCCGGGGGGGCGAGGGGACAATGAGCAGTTCTTC
v_call: TRBV5-1
clone_size: many
d_call: TRBD2
j_call: TRBJ2-1

cdr3_aa: CASSYWGNEETQYF
cdr3_nt: TGTGCCAGCAGTTACTGGGGAAATGAGGAGACCCAGTACTTC
v_call: TRBV6-5
clone_size: many
d_call: NA
j_call: TRBJ2-5

cdr3_aa: CASSYRAGETQYF
cdr3_nt: TGTGCCAGCAGTTACCGGGCGGGGGAGACCCAGTACTTC
v_call: TRBV6-2/TRBV6-3
clone_size: many
d_call: NA
j_call: TRBJ2-5

cdr3_aa: CATTPSTDTQYF
cdr3_nt: TGTGCCACCACCCCTAGCACAGATACGCAGTATTTT
v_call: TRBV2
clone_size: many
d_call: NA
j_call: TRBJ2-3

cdr3_aa: CASSPFGTSGRSSYNEQFF
cdr3_nt: TGTGCCAGCAGCCCGTTTGGGACTAGCGGGAGGTCCTCCTACAATGAGCAGTTCTTC
v_call: TRBV7-6
clone_size: NA
d_call: TRBD2
j_call: TRBJ2-1

cdr3_aa: CASRGTSGSYNEQFF
cdr3_nt: TGTGCCAGCAGGGGGACTAGCGGGAGCTACAATGAGCAGTTCTTC
v_call: TRBV6-6
clone_size: many
d_call: TRBD2
j_call: TRBJ2-1

cdr3_aa: CASSPREEGWKKETQYF
cdr3_nt: TGTGCCAGCAGCCCCCGGGAGGAGGGATGGAAAAAAGAGACCCAGTACTTC
v_call: TRBV11-2
clone_size: few
d_call: TRBD2
j_call: TRBJ2-5

cdr3_aa: CASSMIRTPPHKDTEAFF
cdr3_nt: TGTGCCAGCAGCATGATTCGGACCCCCCCCCATAAGGACACTGAAGCTTTCTTT
v_call: TRBV6-1
clone_size: few
d_call: NA
j_call: TRBJ1-1

cdr3_aa: CASTSRYSYEQYF
cdr3_nt: TGCGCCAGCACTTCCAGGTACTCCTACGAGCAGTACTTC
v_call: TRBV10-2
clone_size: many
d_call: NA
j_call: TRBJ2-7

cdr3_aa: CASSLKGTDGYTF
cdr3_nt: TGTGCCAGCAGCTTGAAGGGTACGGATGGCTACACCTTC
v_call: TRBV5-4
clone_size: many
d_call: NA
j_call: TRBJ1-2

cdr3_aa: CASSQGVNYEQYF
cdr3_nt: TGCGCCAGCAGCCAGGGGGTGAACTACGAGCAGTACTTC
v_call: TRBV4-1
clone_size: many
d_call: NA
j_call: TRBJ2-7

cdr3_aa: CASSGGGQGRETQYF
cdr3_nt: TGTGCCAGCAGCGGAGGCGGCCAGGGGCGAGAGACCCAGTACTTC
v_call: TRBV11-3
clone_size: NA
d_call: NA
j_call: TRBJ2-5

cdr3_aa: CASSLGTGGTDEQYF
cdr3_nt: TGTGCCAGCAGTTTGGGGACAGGGGGCACCGACGAGCAGTACTTC
v_call: TRBV28
clone_size: NA
d_call: TRBD1
j_call: TRBJ2-7

cdr3_aa: CASSSVYEQYF
cdr3_nt: TGTGCCAGCAGCTCCGTATACGAGCAGTACTTC
v_call: TRBV7-2
clone_size: many
d_call: NA
j_call: TRBJ2-7

cdr3_aa: CAIRPGLGVVETQYF
cdr3_nt: TGTGCCATCAGACCGGGACTAGGAGTAGTTGAGACCCAGTACTTC
v_call: TRBV10-3
clone_size: many
d_call: TRBD2
j_call: TRBJ2-5

cdr3_aa: CSAVYDRRVYNEQFF
cdr3_nt: TGCAGTGCCGTATACGACCGGAGAGTTTACAATGAGCAGTTCTTC
v_call: TRBV20-1
clone_size: many
d_call: NA
j_call: TRBJ2-1

cdr3_aa: CASSHGGTQYF
cdr3_nt: TGTGCCAGCAGCCACGGGGGGACGCAGTATTTT
v_call: TRBV3-1
clone_size: many
d_call: TRBD2
j_call: TRBJ2-3

cdr3_aa: CASSHTFPGLAGGRAKNIQYF
cdr3_nt: TGCGCCAGCAGCCATACCTTCCCGGGACTAGCGGGGGGGCGTGCCAAAAACATTCAGTACTTC
v_call: TRBV4-1
clone_size: NA
d_call: TRBD2
j_call: TRBJ2-4

cdr3_aa: CASSEMTGGNSPLHF
cdr3_nt: TGCGCCAGCAGCGAAATGACAGGAGGCAATTCACCCCTCCACTTT
v_call: TRBV5-1
clone_size: many
d_call: NA
j_call: TRBJ1-6

cdr3_aa: CASSSLLAGEVGSYNEQFF
cdr3_nt: TGTGCCAGTAGTTCCCTATTAGCGGGAGAGGTCGGGTCCTACAATGAGCAGTTCTTC
v_call: TRBV19
clone_size: NA
d_call: TRBD2
j_call: TRBJ2-1

cdr3_aa: CASSYYTPNTEAFF
cdr3_nt: TGTGCCAGCAGTTACTATACGCCGAACACTGAAGCTTTCTTT
v_call: TRBV6-5
clone_size: many
d_call: NA
j_call: TRBJ1-1

cdr3_aa: CSALRVDRGPSYEQYF
cdr3_nt: TGCAGTGCCCTCAGGGTCGACAGGGGCCCATCCTACGAGCAGTACTTC
v_call: TRBV20-1
clone_size: many
d_call: TRBD1
j_call: TRBJ2-7

cdr3_aa: CASSQGSMNTEAFF
cdr3_nt: TGCGCCAGCAGCCAGGGGAGCATGAACACTGAAGCTTTCTTT
v_call: TRBV4-3
clone_size: many
d_call: NA
j_call: TRBJ1-1

cdr3_aa: CASSFGGGNEQFF
cdr3_nt: TGTGCCAGCAGTTTTGGGGGGGGCAATGAGCAGTTCTTC
v_call: TRBV11-1
clone_size: many
d_call: TRBD2
j_call: TRBJ2-1

cdr3_aa: CASRLSKRGTGYMNTEAFF
cdr3_nt: TGTGCCAGCAGACTTAGCAAAAGAGGGACAGGGTATATGAACACTGAAGCTTTCTTT
v_call: TRBV11-2
clone_size: many
d_call: TRBD1
j_call: TRBJ1-1

cdr3_aa: CASSEGRNGEPQHF
cdr3_nt: TGTGCCAGCAGTGAAGGACGAAATGGGGAGCCCCAGCATTTT
v_call: TRBV2
clone_size: NA
d_call: NA
j_call: TRBJ1-5

cdr3_aa: CASSTRQLTYYEQYF
cdr3_nt: TGTGCCAGCAGTACCCGACAGCTAACCTACTACGAGCAGTACTTC
v_call: TRBV6-5
clone_size: many
d_call: NA
j_call: TRBJ2-7

cdr3_aa: CASSPQQGTYSPLHF
cdr3_nt: TGTGCCAGCAGCCCACAGCAGGGGACTTATTCACCCCTCCACTTT
v_call: TRBV5-4
clone_size: many
d_call: NA
j_call: TRBJ1-6

cdr3_aa: CASTHSGATYTGELFF
cdr3_nt: TGTGCCAGCACCCATAGCGGGGCTACGTACACCGGGGAGCTGTTTTTT
v_call: TRBV7-9
clone_size: many
d_call: TRBD2
j_call: TRBJ2-2

cdr3_aa: CASSFRNTEAFF
cdr3_nt: TGTGCCAGCAGTTTTAGAAACACTGAAGCTTTCTTT
v_call: TRBV6-2/TRBV6-3
clone_size: many
d_call: NA
j_call: TRBJ1-1

cdr3_aa: CSVVGLAERNEQYF
cdr3_nt: TGCAGCGTTGTAGGGCTAGCCGAGAGAAACGAGCAGTACTTC
v_call: TRBV29-1
clone_size: NA
d_call: NA
j_call: TRBJ2-7

cdr3_aa: CASSLGSYEQYF
cdr3_nt: TGTGCCAGCAGCTTAGGAAGCTACGAGCAGTACTTC
v_call: TRBV7-9
clone_size: many
d_call: NA
j_call: TRBJ2-7

cdr3_aa: CASSPRRSSTDTQYF
cdr3_nt: TGTGCCAGCAGCCCGAGGAGGTCTAGCACAGATACGCAGTATTTT
v_call: TRBV11-3
clone_size: many
d_call: NA
j_call: TRBJ2-3

cdr3_aa: CASRIRDGGLTEAFF
cdr3_nt: TGTGCCAGCAGGATACGGGACGGTGGCCTCACTGAAGCTTTCTTT
v_call: TRBV12-3/TRBV12-4
clone_size: NA
d_call: NA
j_call: TRBJ1-1